The T cell receptor beta chain described here comes from a study of T cell changes during pregnancy in multiple sclerosis. The CDR3 totals 13 residues. V lost 0 bases and J lost 5, with 7 bases in between. From germline, CDR1 is ENHRY and CDR2 SYGVKD. Data came from immunoSEQ multiplex PCR; TCRdb stores just in-frame clones and leaves some out. The sample has 100,000 or so clones, 91% seen once. The receptor was isolated from a female donor with multiple sclerosis, enrolled in a pregnancy study. This chain joins TRBV10-3 and TRBJ1-1, with D hard to call. Source: peripheral blood, taken in the second trimester of pregnancy. CDR3 region: CAISESEWTEAFF. For the CDR3, the DNA is TGTGCCATCAGTGAGTCGGAGTGGACTGAAGCTTTCTTT.